The TCR delta chain described here comes from a study of gamma-delta T cells after stem cell transplantation. The CDR3 covers 16 residues. From germline, CDR1 is GEAIGNYY and CDR2 EKD. V was clipped by 3 bases and J by 0 bases; unmatched bases: 7. TCRdb reapplied CATT to the RT-PCR reads. The sample comprises approximately 500 delta-chain clones, approximately 15% of which are singletons, and about 52% rests with the top ten. The sample consisted of gamma-delta T cells. This clonotype was obtained from a human donor. It is not recorded whose cells these are; they may come from a transplant donor. The chain carries TRDV2 and TRDJ1, with 9 bases identical to TRDD3. The CDR3 bases are TGTGCCTGTGACCCCCTGGGGGATTCGTACACCGATAAACTCATCTTT. Translating gives CACDPLGDSYTDKLIF.